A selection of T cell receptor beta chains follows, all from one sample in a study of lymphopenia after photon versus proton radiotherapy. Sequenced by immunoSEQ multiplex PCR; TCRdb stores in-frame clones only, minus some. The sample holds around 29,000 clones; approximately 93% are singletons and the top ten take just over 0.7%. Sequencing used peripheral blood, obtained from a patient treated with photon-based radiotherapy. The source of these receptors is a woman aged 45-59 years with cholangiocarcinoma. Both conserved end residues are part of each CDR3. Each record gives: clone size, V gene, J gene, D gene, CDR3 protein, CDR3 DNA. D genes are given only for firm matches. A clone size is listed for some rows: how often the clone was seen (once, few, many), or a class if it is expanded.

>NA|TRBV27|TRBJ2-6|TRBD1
CASSTAGQAPSGANVLTF
TGTGCCAGCAGTACTGCCGGACAGGCCCCCTCTGGGGCCAACGTCCTGACTTTC
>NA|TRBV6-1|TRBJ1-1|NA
CASSEMWADTEAFF
TGTGCCAGCAGTGAAATGTGGGCCGACACTGAAGCTTTCTTT
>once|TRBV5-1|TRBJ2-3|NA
CASSLTISTDTQYF
TGCGCCAGCAGTCTCACTATTAGCACAGATACGCAGTATTTT
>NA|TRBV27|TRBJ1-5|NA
CASSFRRSQVQHF
TGTGCCAGCAGTTTCCGACGAAGTCAAGTCCAGCATTTT
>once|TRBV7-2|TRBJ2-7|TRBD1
CASSLWAGGLYEQYF
TGTGCCAGCAGCTTGTGGGCAGGGGGCCTCTACGAGCAGTACTTC
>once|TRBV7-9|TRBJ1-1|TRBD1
CASSSGTGGSWGEAFF
TGTGCCAGCAGCTCCGGGACAGGGGGTTCTTGGGGTGAAGCTTTCTTT
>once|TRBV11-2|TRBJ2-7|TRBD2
CASSVGRGFIYEQYF
TGTGCCAGCAGCGTCGGGAGGGGGTTTATCTACGAGCAGTACTTC
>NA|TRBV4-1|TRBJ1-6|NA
CASRSGAGRNSPLHF
TGCGCCAGCAGATCAGGGGCAGGGAGAAATTCACCCCTCCACTTT
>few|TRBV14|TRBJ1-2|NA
CASSQELPYGYTF
TGTGCCAGCAGCCAAGAGTTGCCCTATGGCTACACCTTC
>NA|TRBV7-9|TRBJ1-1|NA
CASSTQQVNTEAFF
TGTGCCAGCAGCACCCAACAGGTGAACACTGAAGCTTTCTTT
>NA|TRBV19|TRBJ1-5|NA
CASGSGASVRNQPQHF
TGTGCCAGTGGTTCCGGGGCGTCGGTTAGGAATCAGCCCCAGCATTTT
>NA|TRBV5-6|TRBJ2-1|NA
CASSAHNEQFF
TGTGCCAGCAGCGCTCACAATGAGCAGTTCTTC
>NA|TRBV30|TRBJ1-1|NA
CAWTVWFGMNTEAFF
TGTGCCTGGACGGTTTGGTTCGGAATGAACACTGAAGCTTTCTTT
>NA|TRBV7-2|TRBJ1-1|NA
CASTLPGGPEAFF
TGTGCCAGCACCCTACCCGGGGGACCTGAAGCTTTCTTT
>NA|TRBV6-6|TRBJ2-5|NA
CASRAAGTLQETQYF
TGTGCCAGCAGAGCCGCCGGGACACTTCAAGAGACCCAGTACTTC
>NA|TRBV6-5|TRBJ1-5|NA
CASSYLKGQPQHF
TGTGCCAGCAGTTACCTTAAGGGTCAGCCCCAGCATTTT
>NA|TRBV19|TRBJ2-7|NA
CASSWRFPPYEQYF
TGTGCCAGTAGTTGGAGGTTCCCGCCCTACGAGCAGTACTTC
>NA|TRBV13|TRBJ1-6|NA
CASSSQGLHQNSPLHF
TGTGCCAGCAGCTCTCAGGGGCTCCACCAAAATTCACCCCTCCACTTT
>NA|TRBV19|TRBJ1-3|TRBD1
CASRDPPQGNGNTIYF
TGTGCCAGTAGAGATCCCCCACAGGGGAATGGAAACACCATATATTTT
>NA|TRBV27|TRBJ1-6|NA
CASSLSPPAFDSPLHF
TGTGCCAGCAGTCTAAGTCCCCCAGCTTTTGATTCACCCCTCCACTTT
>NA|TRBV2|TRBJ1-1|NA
CASSEAGENTEAFF
TGTGCCAGCAGTGAAGCGGGGGAGAACACTGAAGCTTTCTTT
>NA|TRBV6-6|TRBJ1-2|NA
CASSQGGVYGYTF
TGTGCCAGCAGCCAGGGCGGTGTCTATGGCTACACCTTC
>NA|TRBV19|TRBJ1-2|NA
CASTPLQGRGSYGYTF
TGTGCCAGTACCCCGCTCCAGGGCAGGGGAAGCTATGGCTACACCTTC
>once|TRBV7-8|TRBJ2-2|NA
CASSLGLGGLRFF
TGTGCCAGCAGCTTAGGATTAGGAGGACTCCGGTTTTTT
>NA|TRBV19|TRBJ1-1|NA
CASSIGQGNTEAFF
TGTGCCAGTAGTATAGGTCAGGGGAACACTGAAGCTTTCTTT
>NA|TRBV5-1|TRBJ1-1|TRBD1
CASSSGTANTEAFF
TGCGCCAGCAGCTCCGGGACAGCGAACACTGAAGCTTTCTTT
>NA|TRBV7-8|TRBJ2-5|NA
CASSSLRGPQETQYF
TGTGCCAGCAGCTCACTGCGGGGGCCTCAAGAGACCCAGTACTTC
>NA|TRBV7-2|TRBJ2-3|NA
CASSSRDRRTDTQYF
TGTGCCAGCAGCTCGCGGGACAGACGCACAGATACGCAGTATTTT
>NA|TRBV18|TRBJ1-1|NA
CASSPRDLGGWTEAFF
TGTGCCAGCTCACCTCGCGATTTAGGGGGGTGGACTGAAGCTTTCTTT
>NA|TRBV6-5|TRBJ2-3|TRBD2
CASSYGAGGLTDTQYF
TGTGCCAGCAGTTACGGGGCGGGGGGGCTCACAGATACGCAGTATTTT
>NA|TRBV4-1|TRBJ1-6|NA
CASSQGPDFNSPLHF
TGCGCCAGCAGCCAAGGTCCAGATTTTAATTCACCCCTCCACTTT
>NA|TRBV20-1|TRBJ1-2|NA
CSAWTNYGYTF
TGCAGTGCCTGGACTAACTATGGCTACACCTTC
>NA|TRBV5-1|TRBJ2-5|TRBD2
CASSSGGLAGSETQYF
TGCGCCAGCAGCTCTGGGGGACTAGCCGGATCAGAGACCCAGTACTTC
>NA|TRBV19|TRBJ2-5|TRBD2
CASSASLAGGETQYF
TGTGCCAGTAGCGCGTCACTAGCGGGTGGGGAGACCCAGTACTTC
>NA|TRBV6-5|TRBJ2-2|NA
CASSLAGAAGELFF
TGTGCCAGCAGCTTGGCGGGGGCAGCAGGAGAGCTGTTTTTT
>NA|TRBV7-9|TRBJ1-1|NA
CASSLARAAEAFF
TGTGCCAGCAGCTTAGCACGCGCGGCAGAAGCTTTCTTT
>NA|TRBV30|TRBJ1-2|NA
CAWSVRPSGYTF
TGTGCCTGGAGTGTACGACCATCTGGCTACACCTTC
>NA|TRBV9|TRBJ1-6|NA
CASSGGVRSYNSPLHF
TGTGCCAGCAGCGGGGGGGTGCGCTCCTATAATTCACCCCTCCACTTT